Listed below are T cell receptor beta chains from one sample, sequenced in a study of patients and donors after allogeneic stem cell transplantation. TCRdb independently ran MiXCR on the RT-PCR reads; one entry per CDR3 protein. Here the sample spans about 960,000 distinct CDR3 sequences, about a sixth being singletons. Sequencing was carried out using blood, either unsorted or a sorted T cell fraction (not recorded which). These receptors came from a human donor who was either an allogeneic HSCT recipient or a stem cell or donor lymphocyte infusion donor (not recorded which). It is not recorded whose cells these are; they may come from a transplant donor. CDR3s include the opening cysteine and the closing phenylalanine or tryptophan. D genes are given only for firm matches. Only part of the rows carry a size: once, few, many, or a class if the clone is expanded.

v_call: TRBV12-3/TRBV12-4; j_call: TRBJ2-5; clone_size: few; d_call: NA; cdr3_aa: CASSLNLETQYF; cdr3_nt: TGTGCCAGCAGTTTAAATTTAGAGACCCAGTACTTC
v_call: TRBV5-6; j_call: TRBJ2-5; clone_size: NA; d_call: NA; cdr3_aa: CASSLKSHYQETQYF; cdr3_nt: TGTGCCAGCAGCTTGAAAAGTCACTACCAAGAGACCCAGTACTTC
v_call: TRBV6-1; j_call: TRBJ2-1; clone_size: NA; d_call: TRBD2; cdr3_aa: CASSVPGTSDTEQFF; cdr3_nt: TGTGCCAGCAGTGTTCCCGGGACTAGTGACACTGAGCAGTTCTTC
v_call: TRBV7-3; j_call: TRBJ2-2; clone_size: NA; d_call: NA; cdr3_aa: CASSPVGSTGELFF; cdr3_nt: TGTGCCAGCAGCCCTGTGGGATCCACCGGGGAGCTGTTTTTT
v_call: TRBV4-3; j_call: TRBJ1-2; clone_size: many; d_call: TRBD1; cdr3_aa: CASSPGQGTLSGYTF; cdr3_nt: TGCGCCAGCAGCCCCGGACAGGGAACTTTGAGCGGCTACACCTTC
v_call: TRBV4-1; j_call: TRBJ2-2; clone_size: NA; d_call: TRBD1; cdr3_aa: CASSHQPDRAIRGELFF; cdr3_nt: TGCGCCAGCAGCCATCAACCAGACAGGGCGATTAGGGGGGAGCTGTTTTTT
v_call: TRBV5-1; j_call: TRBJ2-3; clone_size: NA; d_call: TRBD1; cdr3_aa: CASSVQGGQGTDTQYF; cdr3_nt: TGCGCCAGCAGCGTACAGGGGGGTCAGGGCACAGATACGCAGTATTTT
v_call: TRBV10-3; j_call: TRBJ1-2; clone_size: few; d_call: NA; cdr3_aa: CAISEIPGDGYTF; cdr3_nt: TGTGCCATCAGTGAAATCCCAGGGGATGGCTACACCTTC
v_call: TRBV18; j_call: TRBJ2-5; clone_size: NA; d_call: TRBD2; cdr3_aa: CASSPRFSGNEETQYF; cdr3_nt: TGTGCCAGCTCACCACGATTTAGCGGGAATGAAGAGACCCAGTACTTC
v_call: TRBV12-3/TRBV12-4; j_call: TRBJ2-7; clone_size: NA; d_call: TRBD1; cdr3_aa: CASGEPGQGTDEQYF; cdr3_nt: TGTGCCAGCGGCGAACCGGGACAGGGCACCGACGAGCAGTACTTC
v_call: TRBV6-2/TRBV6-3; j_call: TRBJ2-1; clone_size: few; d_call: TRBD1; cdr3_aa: CASSYDRTGILNEQFF; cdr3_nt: TGTGCCAGCAGTTACGATAGGACAGGGATTTTGAATGAGCAGTTCTTC
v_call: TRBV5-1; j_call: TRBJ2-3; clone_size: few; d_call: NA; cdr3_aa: CASSLGVRRDTQYF; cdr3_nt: TGCGCCAGCAGCTTGGGGGTGAGACGAGATACGCAGTATTTT
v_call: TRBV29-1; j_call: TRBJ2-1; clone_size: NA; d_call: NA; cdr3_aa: CSVAARSNEQFF; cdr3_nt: TGCAGCGTGGCGGCTCGTTCCAATGAGCAGTTCTTC
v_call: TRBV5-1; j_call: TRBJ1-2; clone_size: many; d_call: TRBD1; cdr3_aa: CASSDPGTGEGYTF; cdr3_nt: TGCGCCAGCAGCGACCCCGGGACAGGGGAAGGCTACACCTTC
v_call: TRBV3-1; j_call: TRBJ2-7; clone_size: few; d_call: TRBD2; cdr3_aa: CASSPSGRSEQYF; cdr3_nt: TGTGCCAGCAGCCCTAGCGGTAGGAGCGAGCAGTACTTC
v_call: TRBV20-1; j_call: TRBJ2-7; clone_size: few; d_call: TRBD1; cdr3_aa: CSATDAAGTATYEQYF; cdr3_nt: TGCAGTGCAACAGACGCCGCCGGGACAGCAACCTACGAGCAGTACTTC
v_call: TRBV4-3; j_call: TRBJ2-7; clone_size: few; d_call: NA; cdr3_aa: CASSQIHGTSYEQYF; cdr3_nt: TGCGCCAGCAGCCAAATCCACGGGACCTCCTACGAGCAGTACTTC
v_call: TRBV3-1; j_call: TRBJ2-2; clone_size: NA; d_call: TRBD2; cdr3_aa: CASSHSGTGELFF; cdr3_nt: TGTGCCAGCAGCCATAGCGGGACCGGGGAGCTGTTTTTT
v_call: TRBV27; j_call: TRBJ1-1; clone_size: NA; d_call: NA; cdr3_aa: CASHKEVDTEAFF; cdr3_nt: TGTGCCAGCCACAAGGAAGTGGACACTGAAGCTTTCTTT
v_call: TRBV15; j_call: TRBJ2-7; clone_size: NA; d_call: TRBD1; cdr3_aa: CATSARTGFVYEQYF; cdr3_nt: TGTGCCACCAGCGCGCGGACAGGGTTTGTCTACGAGCAGTACTTC
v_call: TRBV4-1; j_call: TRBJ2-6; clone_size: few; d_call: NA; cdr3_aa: CASSHQGSGANVLTF; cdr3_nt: TGCGCCAGCAGCCATCAGGGTTCAGGGGCCAACGTCCTGACTTTC
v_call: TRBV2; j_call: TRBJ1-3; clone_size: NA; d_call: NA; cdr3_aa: CASSATTTGNTIYF; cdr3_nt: TGTGCCAGCAGCGCCACAACGACGGGAAACACCATATATTTT
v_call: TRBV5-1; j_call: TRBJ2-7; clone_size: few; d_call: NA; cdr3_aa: CASSRDGLKPSYEQYF; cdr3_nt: TGCGCCAGCAGCCGTGACGGGTTAAAGCCCTCCTACGAGCAGTACTTC
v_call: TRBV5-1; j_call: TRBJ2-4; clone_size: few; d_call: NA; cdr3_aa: CASSPIQGLAKNIQYF; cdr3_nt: TGCGCCAGCAGCCCAATCCAGGGGCTAGCCAAAAACATTCAGTACTTC
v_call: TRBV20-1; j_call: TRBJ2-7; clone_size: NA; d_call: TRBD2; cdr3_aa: CSARGAGVLDEQYF; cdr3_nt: TGCAGTGCTAGAGGGGCGGGAGTTTTGGACGAGCAGTACTTC
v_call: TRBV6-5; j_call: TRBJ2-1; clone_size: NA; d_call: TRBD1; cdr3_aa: CASSYSGTGGNEQFF; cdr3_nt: TGTGCCAGCAGTTACTCGGGGACAGGAGGAAATGAGCAGTTCTTC
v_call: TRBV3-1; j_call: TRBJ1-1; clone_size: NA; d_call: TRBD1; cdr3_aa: CASSQEGGQGARTEAFF; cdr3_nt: TGTGCCAGCAGCCAAGAGGGCGGGCAGGGGGCGCGTACTGAAGCTTTCTTT
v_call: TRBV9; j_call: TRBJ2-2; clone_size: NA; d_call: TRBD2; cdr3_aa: CASSVSSGSLTGELFF; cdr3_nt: TGTGCCAGCAGCGTTAGTAGCGGGAGTCTTACCGGGGAGCTGTTTTTT
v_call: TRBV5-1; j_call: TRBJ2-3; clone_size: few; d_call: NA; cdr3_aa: CASTPPGAFTDTQYF; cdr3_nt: TGCGCCAGCACGCCCCCCGGGGCATTTACAGATACGCAGTATTTT
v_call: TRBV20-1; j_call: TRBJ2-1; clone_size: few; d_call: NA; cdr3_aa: CSARSQGISNEQFF; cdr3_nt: TGCAGTGCTAGGTCGCAGGGCATTAGCAATGAGCAGTTCTTC
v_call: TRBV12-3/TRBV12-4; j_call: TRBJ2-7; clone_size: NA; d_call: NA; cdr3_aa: CASRGGGAGSYEQYF; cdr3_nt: TGTGCCAGCAGGGGTGGGGGGGCCGGCTCCTACGAGCAGTACTTC
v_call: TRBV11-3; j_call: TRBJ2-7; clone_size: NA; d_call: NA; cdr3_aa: CASSFSEMYEQYF; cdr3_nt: TGTGCCAGCAGCTTCTCAGAGATGTACGAGCAGTACTTC
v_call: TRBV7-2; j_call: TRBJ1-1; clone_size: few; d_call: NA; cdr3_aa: CASSSGIPTEAFF; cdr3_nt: TGTGCCAGCAGCTCAGGGATACCCACTGAAGCTTTCTTT
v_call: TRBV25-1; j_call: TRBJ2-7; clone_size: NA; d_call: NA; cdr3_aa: CASSELGTSEQYF; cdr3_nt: TGTGCCAGCAGTGAATTAGGGACAAGCGAGCAGTACTTC
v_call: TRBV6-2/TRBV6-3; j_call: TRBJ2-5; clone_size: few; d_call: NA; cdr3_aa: CASSYSQAEPKQETQYF; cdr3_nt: TGTGCCAGCAGTTACTCCCAAGCGGAACCTAAACAAGAGACCCAGTACTTC
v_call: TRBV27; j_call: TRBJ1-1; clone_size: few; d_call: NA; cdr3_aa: CASSVSQGIPEAFF; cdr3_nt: TGTGCCAGCAGTGTTTCACAGGGAATCCCTGAAGCTTTCTTT
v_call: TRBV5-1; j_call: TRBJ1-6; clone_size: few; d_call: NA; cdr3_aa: CASSLEGPYNSPLHF; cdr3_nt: TGCGCCAGCAGCTTGGAGGGTCCCTATAATTCACCCCTCCACTTT
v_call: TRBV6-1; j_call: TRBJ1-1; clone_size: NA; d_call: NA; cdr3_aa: CASSEALTARNTEAFF; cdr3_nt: TGTGCCAGCAGTGAAGCTTTGACAGCGAGGAACACTGAAGCTTTCTTT
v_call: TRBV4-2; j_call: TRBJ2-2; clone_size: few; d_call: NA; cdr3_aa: CASSQVGTANTGELFF; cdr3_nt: TGTGCCAGCAGCCAAGTGGGGACGGCGAACACCGGGGAGCTGTTTTTT
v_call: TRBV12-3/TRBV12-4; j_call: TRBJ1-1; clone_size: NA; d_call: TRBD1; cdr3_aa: CASSSGQGAGMSAFF; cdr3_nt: TGTGCCAGCAGTTCGGGACAGGGGGCGGGGATGTCCGCTTTCTTT
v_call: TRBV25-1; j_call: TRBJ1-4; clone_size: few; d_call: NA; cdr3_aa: CASSESQFGQGGEKLFF; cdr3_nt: TGTGCCAGCAGTGAATCGCAATTTGGGCAGGGCGGTGAAAAACTGTTTTTT
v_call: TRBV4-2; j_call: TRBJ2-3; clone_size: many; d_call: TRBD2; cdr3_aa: CASSQDGLAGAQTDTQYF; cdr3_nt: TGTGCCAGCAGCCAAGACGGACTAGCGGGGGCGCAGACAGATACGCAGTATTTT
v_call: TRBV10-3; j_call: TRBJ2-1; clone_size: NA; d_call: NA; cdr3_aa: CAIRDGPSYNEQFF; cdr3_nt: TGTGCCATCAGGGACGGACCCTCCTACAATGAGCAGTTCTTC
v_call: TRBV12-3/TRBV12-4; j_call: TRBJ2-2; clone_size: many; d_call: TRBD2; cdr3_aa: CASSFLSGGAWTGELFF; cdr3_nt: TGTGCCAGCAGTTTCCTTAGCGGGGGGGCATGGACCGGGGAGCTGTTTTTT
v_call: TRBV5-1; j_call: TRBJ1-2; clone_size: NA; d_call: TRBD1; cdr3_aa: CASSWDSHNYGYTF; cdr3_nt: TGCGCCAGCAGTTGGGACAGCCATAACTATGGCTACACCTTC
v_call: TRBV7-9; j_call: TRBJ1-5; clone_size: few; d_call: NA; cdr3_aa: CASSLSAAENQPQHF; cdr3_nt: TGTGCCAGCAGCTTAAGTGCGGCAGAGAATCAGCCCCAGCATTTT
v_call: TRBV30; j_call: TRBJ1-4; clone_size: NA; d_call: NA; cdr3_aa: CAWSVLAGTNEKLFF; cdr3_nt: TGTGCCTGGAGTGTACTGGCGGGGACTAATGAAAAACTGTTTTTT
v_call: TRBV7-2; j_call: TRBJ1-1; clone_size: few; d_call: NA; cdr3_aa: CASSPGGGGLNTEAFF; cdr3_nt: TGTGCCAGCAGCCCCGGGGGAGGGGGTTTGAACACTGAAGCTTTCTTT
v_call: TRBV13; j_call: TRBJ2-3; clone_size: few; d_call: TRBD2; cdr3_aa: CASSLGTSGGAVRTDTQYF; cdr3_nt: TGTGCCAGCAGCTTGGGGACTAGCGGGGGGGCGGTGAGAACAGATACGCAGTATTTT
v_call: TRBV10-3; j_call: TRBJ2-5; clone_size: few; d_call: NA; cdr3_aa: CAISEDSQETQYF; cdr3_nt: TGTGCCATCAGTGAGGACTCCCAAGAGACCCAGTACTTC